The 30 T cell receptor beta chains listed next were all sequenced from one sample in a study of cytomegalovirus exposure and HLA in healthy donors. Vbeta (60) and Jbeta (13) primers were used in the PCR. Assay: immunoSEQ multiplex PCR; the TCRdb copy retains only in-frame clones and omits some. The sample shows just over 150,000 clones, and 1% to 1.5% sits with its ten largest clones. The sample comprised PBMCs. Receptor source: a woman aged 55-75 years in good health and CMV-seronegative.

V usage is TRBV7-2 and J usage is TRBJ1-1; a possible D gene is TRBD1 (5 bases). The CDR3 is made up of 15 amino acids. Germline CDR1 is SGHTA and CDR2 is FQGNSA. V was trimmed by 2 bases and J by 4 bases, leaving 14 bases between them. This CDR3 reads CASSLQERGRTEAFF. CDR3 bases: TGTGCCAGCAGCTTACAGGAAAGGGGCCGCACTGAAGCTTTCTTT.

The gene calls are TRBV6-6 and TRBJ2-2, with 8 positions matching TRBD2. With V trimmed by 4 bases and J by 6 bases, 7 bases remained unmatched. The CDR3 spans 15 residues. Germline loops: CDR1 MNHNY, CDR2 SVGAGI (reference sequence). The CDR3 DNA sequence: TGTGCCAGCAGTTTGACGGGAGGGCCCCCCGGGGAGCTGTTTTTT. It codes for CASSLTGGPPGELFF.

J is TRBJ1-2 and V is TRBV20-1, with D possibly matching TRBD1 (6 bases). The germline V gene encodes CDR1 DFQATT and CDR2 SNEGSKA (reference sequence). The CDR3 totals 11 residues. V lost 5 bases and J 2 bases, leaving 6 bases between the germline ends. This chain's CDR3 is CSAGQNYGYTF. The CDR3, as DNA: TGCAGTGCTGGACAGAACTATGGCTACACCTTC.

The V and J genes are TRBV5-1 and TRBJ2-7, with 11 bases lining up with TRBD1. Losses at the gene ends were 4 bases for V and 0 bases for J; bases not matched to a gene: 9. Per the germline V gene, CDR1 is SGHRS and CDR2 is YFSETQ. The CDR3 runs to 17 residues. This CDR3 is CASSPDRGLISSYEQYF. The CDR3 bases are TGCGCCAGCAGCCCGGACAGGGGGCTTATCAGCTCCTACGAGCAGTACTTC. Drawing the rest from reference TRBV5-1 and TRBJ2-7, the complete variable domain is KAGVTQTPRYLIKTRGQQVTLSCSPISGHRSVSWYQQTPGQGLQFLFEYFSETQRNKGNFPGRFSGRQFSNSRSEMNVSTLELGDSALYLCASSPDRGLISSYEQYFGPGTRLTVT.

For the CDR3, the DNA is TGTGCCAGCATCCACTCCTGGACTAGCGGGGGGGAGACCCAGTACTTC. It specifies CASIHSWTSGGETQYF. This chain links TRBV7-9 with TRBJ2-5; 14 bases are a match to TRBD2. With V trimmed by 7 bases and J by 5 bases, 9 bases remained unmatched. Per the germline V gene, CDR1 is SEHNR and CDR2 is FQNEAQ (reference sequence). CDR3 length: 16 residues.

V and J are TRBV5-1 and TRBJ1-1, with a possible D match to TRBD1 (6 bases). CDR1 and CDR2 (germline): SGHRS, YFSETQ. CDR3 length: 12 amino acids. Between the trimmed V and J ends, which lost 4 bases and 10 bases, there was a span of 14 bases. The CDR3 nucleotides read TGCGCCAGCAGCCCAAACAGGGAGGGAGCTTTCTTT. Protein product: CASSPNREGAFF.

This chain links TRBV2 with TRBJ1-5, with no clear D. V was clipped by 5 bases and J by 2 bases, with 10 bases between them. This CDR3 contains 14 residues. Germline V gene lookup returns CDR1 SNHLY and CDR2 FYNNEI. The CDR3, as DNA: TGTGCCAGCAGTCCCACCCAGGGCAATCAGCCCCAGCATTTT. Its translation: CASSPTQGNQPQHF.

V usage is TRBV5-1 and J usage is TRBJ1-5; D gene uncertain. The germline V gene has CDR1 SGHRS and CDR2 YFSETQ. V gave up 4 bases and J gave up 0 bases, with 11 bases separating them. This CDR3 has 15 amino acids. CDR3 DNA: TGCGCCAGCAGCCCGAGCGGGGATAGCAATCAGCCCCAGCATTTT. Its translation is CASSPSGDSNQPQHF.

V gene TRBV7-3 combines with J gene TRBJ1-2; D perhaps matches TRBD1 (5 bases). This CDR3 spans 14 amino acids. Trimming removed 0 bases at V and 2 bases at J, with 7 bases between. The germline CDR1 and CDR2 sequences are SGHTA and FQGTGA. The CDR3 DNA sequence: TGTGCCAGCAGCTTAACTCCAGGGAACTATGGCTACACCTTC. It translates to CASSLTPGNYGYTF.

This chain uses TRBV7-2 with TRBJ1-1; 8 bases fit TRBD1. With V trimmed by 1 base and J by 6 bases, 7 bases remained unmatched. The germline V gene encodes CDR1 SGHTA and CDR2 FQGNSA. The length of the CDR3 is 15 residues. CDR3 protein: CASSLVPQGASEAFF. The CDR3 DNA reads as TGTGCCAGCAGCTTAGTGCCCCAGGGGGCCTCTGAAGCTTTCTTT. Drawing the rest from reference TRBV7-2 and TRBJ1-1, the complete variable domain is GAGVSQSPSNKVTEKGKDVELRCDPISGHTALYWYRQSLGQGLEFLIYFQGNSAPDKSGLPSDRFSAERTGGSVSTLTIQRTQQEDSAVYLCASSLVPQGASEAFFGQGTRLTVV.

The rearrangement uses TRBV6-1 and TRBJ2-7; 8 nucleotides match TRBD1. With 6 bases clipped from V and 0 bases from J, the junction kept 4 bases outside the gene matches. Germline V lookup: CDR1 MNHNS, CDR2 SASEGT. The CDR3 is made up of 14 amino acids. CDR3 nucleotides: TGTGCCAGCAGGGGACAGGTTAGCTCCTACGAGCAGTACTTC. Its translation: CASRGQVSSYEQYF.

This chain joins TRBV19 and TRBJ2-2; D remains unclear. Per the germline V gene, CDR1 is LNHDA and CDR2 is SQIVND (reference sequence). The CDR3 is 13 residues long. Trimming stripped 4 bases from V and 6 bases from J, with 9 bases between. CDR3 loop: CASSKPGPGELFF. Written as DNA, the CDR3 is TGTGCCAGTAGTAAACCAGGCCCCGGGGAGCTGTTTTTT. Full variable domain (outside the CDR3, taken from reference TRBV19 and TRBJ2-2): DGGITQSPKYLFRKEGQNVTLSCEQNLNHDAMYWYRQDPGQGLRLIYYSQIVNDFQKGDIAEGYSVSREKKESFPLTVTSAQKNPTAFYLCASSKPGPGELFFGEGSRLTVL.

The rearrangement links TRBV29-1 to TRBJ1-2; 11 bases fit TRBD1. The CDR3 is 14 residues long. Germline loops: CDR1 SQVTM, CDR2 ANQGSEA. The V segment lost 6 bases and the J segment 2 bases; nucleotides outside the gene matches: 5. CDR3 sequence (DNA): TGCAGCGTGCCCGGGACAGGGGGAAACTATGGCTACACCTTC. It translates to CSVPGTGGNYGYTF.

This chain joins TRBV5-4 and TRBJ2-3; possibly TRBD2 for D (6 bases). The CDR3 is 17 amino acids. Trimming removed 4 bases at V and 4 bases at J, with 22 bases between. CDR1 and CDR2 (germline): SGHNT, YYREEE (reference sequence). CDR3 protein: CASSRGIIAGAADTQYF. CDR3 nucleotide sequence: TGTGCCAGCAGCCGGGGGATAATAGCCGGTGCCGCAGATACGCAGTATTTT.

Points on this clone: Relative to the germline gene, one junction end is altered; a read error may explain this. Written as DNA, the CDR3 is TGCGCCAGCAGCTTGGTGGCTAGCGGGGGGGACGGTGAGCAGCTCTTC. It yields the protein CASSLVASGGDGEQLF. This chain links TRBV5-1 with TRBJ2-1, with 12 bases identical to TRBD2. The CDR3 extends over 16 amino acids. Germline V gene lookup returns CDR1 SGHRS and CDR2 YFSETQ.

The V gene is TRBV5-1, the J gene TRBJ1-1; 8 bases line up with TRBD1. Germline assignment: CDR1 SGHRS and CDR2 YFSETQ. The CDR3 sequence is 15 residues long. The junction had 7 bases not matched to a gene; V was cut back by 3 bases and J by 3 bases. The CDR3 nucleotides are TGCGCCAGCAGCTGGAGGGGACAGGACCACACTGAAGCTTTCTTT. Protein sequence: CASSWRGQDHTEAFF.

The chain has TRBV6-5 and TRBJ2-3; tentatively, D is TRBD1 (5 bases). Trimming stripped 7 bases from V and 1 base from J, with 15 bases between. Germline V gene sequence: CDR1 MNHEY, CDR2 SVGAGI. The CDR3 runs to 15 residues. The CDR3 bases are TGTGCCAGCAAACTATCCAGGGCTGGCACAGATACGCAGTATTTT. Its translation: CASKLSRAGTDTQYF.

The V and J genes are TRBV15 and TRBJ2-7; 9 positions match TRBD1. The CDR3 loop spans 14 amino acids. Germline V gives CDR1 LNHNV, CDR2 YYDKDF (reference sequence). The J segment lost 3 bases and the V segment lost 5 bases, leaving 5 bases of the junction unmatched. CDR3 sequence reads: CATSRDRAYYEQYF. DNA for the CDR3: TGTGCCACCAGCCGGGACAGGGCCTACTACGAGCAGTACTTC.

The chain employs TRBV28 and TRBJ2-1; 8 bases match TRBD2. Trimming removed 11 bases from V and 9 bases from J; junction bases left unmatched: 12. CDR1 is MDHEN, CDR2 SYDVKM, per germline. CDR3 length: 13 amino acids. In nucleotides, the CDR3 is TGTGCCCCGGACGGGACTAGATTCGCTGAGCAGTTCTTC. Translated: CAPDGTRFAEQFF.

The chain carries TRBV9 and TRBJ2-2; D possibly corresponds to TRBD2 (7 bases). This CDR3 contains 13 residues. V was shortened by 4 bases and J by 6 bases, with 10 bases between the two germline ends. Germline CDR1 reads SGDLS; CDR2 reads YYNGEE. CDR3 loop: CASSPGGSGELFF. The CDR3 nucleotides are TGTGCCAGCAGCCCGGGGGGCTCCGGGGAGCTGTTTTTT.

The chain employs TRBV5-1 and TRBJ2-7, with TRBD1 matching 8 bases. J was trimmed by 3 bases and V by 2 bases; bases with no gene match: 7. Looked up from germline, CDR1 is SGHRS and CDR2 is YFSETQ. The length of the CDR3 is 15 residues. The CDR3 DNA is TGCGCCAGCAGCTTAAGCGTTGGACAGGGCTACGAGCAGTACTTC. Residues: CASSLSVGQGYEQYF.

This chain joins TRBV5-1 and TRBJ1-3; D not certain. The CDR3 length is 13 residues. CDR1 is SGHRS, CDR2 YFSETQ, per germline. V was clipped by 7 bases and J by 14 bases, with 22 bases between them. In DNA, the CDR3 is TGCGCCAGCCGCCCCGGCCAGGCGAACGCCCTATATTTT. Amino acid sequence: CASRPGQANALYF.

V is TRBV9 and J is TRBJ2-7; 8 bases are a match to TRBD1. With 1 base clipped from V and 1 base from J, the junction kept 7 bases outside the gene matches. Germline lookup yields CDR1 SGDLS and CDR2 YYNGEE. The CDR3 spans 16 residues. The CDR3 bases are TGTGCCAGCAGCGTACTATCAGGGGGCGCGTCCTACGAGCAGTACTTC. This gives the protein CASSVLSGGASYEQYF.

The chain recombines TRBV6-5 with TRBJ1-2; D may be TRBD1 (5 bases). V was trimmed by 2 bases and J by 4 bases, leaving 11 bases between them. The CDR3 consists of 14 residues. The germline V gene has CDR1 MNHEY and CDR2 SVGAGI. The CDR3 DNA follows: TGTGCCAGCAGTTACAGGGGCCGCTTCTATGGCTACACCTTC. This codes for CASSYRGRFYGYTF.

The chain is built from TRBV2 and TRBJ2-7; 9 nucleotides match TRBD2. There are 14 residues in the CDR3. Trimming cost V 2 bases and J 5 bases; bases outside gene matches: 4. Per the germline V gene, CDR1 is SNHLY and CDR2 is FYNNEI. CDR3 nucleotide sequence: TGTGCCAGCAGTGAAACTAGCGGGCACCACGAGCAGTACTTC. It specifies CASSETSGHHEQYF.

V usage is TRBV7-2 and J usage is TRBJ2-5; 12 nucleotides line up with TRBD2. The V gene's germline CDR1 is SGHTA and CDR2 FQGNSA. The CDR3 runs to 19 residues. The ends lost 5 bases at V and 0 bases at J; junction bases unmatched: 13. CDR3 amino acids: CASSQTSGSSLYYQETQYF. CDR3 coding DNA: TGTGCCAGCAGCCAGACTAGCGGGAGCTCCCTCTACTACCAAGAGACCCAGTACTTC. Using reference TRBV7-2 and TRBJ2-5 for the parts outside the CDR3, the full variable domain is GAGVSQSPSNKVTEKGKDVELRCDPISGHTALYWYRQSLGQGLEFLIYFQGNSAPDKSGLPSDRFSAERTGGSVSTLTIQRTQQEDSAVYLCASSQTSGSSLYYQETQYFGPGTRLLVL.

The chain combines TRBV19 with TRBJ1-3, with D uncertain. From germline, CDR1 is LNHDA and CDR2 SQIVND (reference sequence). Trimming stripped 7 bases from V and 0 bases from J, with 16 bases between. CDR3 length: 16 residues. The CDR3 DNA reads as TGTGCCAGTATCCGGGGAGGAATAAGCTCTGGAAACACCATATATTTT. This sequence encodes CASIRGGISSGNTIYF.

As concerns this clone: At one end, the junction sequence differs from germline, possibly due to a read error. CDR3 nucleotides: TGTGCCAGCAACTTGGACAGGGACTACACAGATACGCAGTATTTT. Residues: CASNLDRDYTDTQYF. The chain employs TRBV5-4 and TRBJ2-3; perhaps TRBD1 as D (8 bases). Germline V gives CDR1 SGHNT, CDR2 YYREEE (reference sequence). The CDR3 runs to 15 residues.

This chain connects TRBV19 to TRBJ2-2, with D maybe TRBD1 (6 bases). The CDR3 length is 16 residues. Germline V gene sequence: CDR1 LNHDA, CDR2 SQIVND (reference sequence). V lost 3 bases and J lost 6, with 17 bases in between. The CDR3 here is CASSIRGASNAGELFF. The DNA of the CDR3 is TGTGCCAGTAGTATCAGGGGCGCTTCTAACGCCGGGGAGCTGTTTTTT.

The CDR3 nucleotides read TGTGCCAGCAGCCAAGATACGACAGGGGCAGTAGATACGCAGTATTTT. It codes for CASSQDTTGAVDTQYF. The rearrangement links TRBV4-2 to TRBJ2-3; TRBD1 aligns across 8 bases. Germline trimming cut 0 bases from V and 5 bases from J; bases unmatched to any gene: 7. This CDR3 is built from 16 residues. Germline V gene data show CDR1 as LGHNA and CDR2 as YNFKEQ.